This T cell receptor (beta chain) was documented in a study of control samples from healthy donors and cancer patients (dated by TCRdb to 2020 to 2022). On this clone: Which antigen it targets is not known. Base qualities are missing; no much larger clone stands one base away.

CDR1 is given as SQVTM and CDR2 as ANQGSEA, both from the germline V gene. The cysteine opens and the phenylalanine closes a CDR3 of 12 amino acids. CDR3 DNA only is kept here, 36 bases in frame from base 1. Deletion took 7 bases off V and 0 bases off J, with a span of 7 bases between the germline ends. The library was prepared using the immunoSEQ multiplex PCR assay. In its TCRdb copy, this immuneACCESS table keeps in-frame sequences only and misses some clones. Where compared with another copy, unresolved V genes explain less than half of these, and the others have no known cause. Recorded for this sample are 150,000 to 200,000 clones; around nine tenths of them occurred a single time. More than 10% of the sample lies in the top ten.

Recombination linked TRBV29-1 to TRBJ2-4; the D gene identity is not certain. The TCR originated in a man aged 30-40 years in good health. Sequencing was carried out using blood. CDR3 region: CSGVVAKNIQYF. The bases are TGCAGCGGGGTGGTAGCCAAAAACATTCAGTACTTC.